The clone carrying this TCR beta chain was seen a few times. TCRdb re-analysed the 5' RACE reads in MiXCR, keeping a single row per CDR3 protein. This sample has 150,000 to 200,000 distinct CDR3 sequences; roughly 15% occur once, and the top ten carry roughly 14%. The data derive from a study of T-cell memory formation after mild COVID-19. The length of the CDR3 is 15 residues. The V end was cut by 4 bases, the J end by 2 bases, with 14 bases between. Germline V gene lookup returns CDR1 SGHRS and CDR2 YFSETQ. The chain joins TRBV5-1 to TRBJ2-3; D is possibly TRBD1 (6 bases). Input material: PBMCs or a T cell subset sorted from them (not recorded which). The receptor comes from an adult woman who had mild COVID-19 (a few samples of this study predate the infection). Cell type and time point are not known. For the CDR3, the DNA is TGCGCCAGCAGCCCGGACAGACTGGACACAGATACGCAGTATTTT. This sequence encodes CASSPDRLDTDTQYF.